This entry is about one TCR beta chain. Its antigen is unknown. These data are taken from a study of monozygotic twins with inflammatory bowel disease. The study, taken as a whole, reports: Individual T cell subtypes were not distinguishable. Support for any single strong IBD-associated signal or clonotype was not found.

Germline V gives CDR1 ENHRY, CDR2 SYGVKD. The CDR3 consists of 14 residues. TCRdb re-called the 5' RACE reads, yielding one record per CDR3 amino acid sequence without DNA. This sample's clone table lists more than 300,000 distinct CDR3 sequences. The TCR comes from a human donor with ulcerative colitis or Crohn's disease, or a healthy co-twin of an affected twin (not recorded which). V is TRBV10-3 and J is TRBJ1-6. The sample comprised blood. This CDR3 reads CAISGELSNSPLHF.